The 26 T cell receptor beta chains below were found in one sample sequenced in a study of OX40 agonist ivuxolimab in advanced cancers. Libraries were prepared by immunoSEQ multiplex PCR; TCRdb keeps only in-frame clonotypes and omits some of them. Among about 25,000 clones, about 80% were seen once, and the ten largest hold 23%. The sample here was CD4+ or CD8+ T cells sorted from blood, taken in a trial of the OX40 agonist ivuxolimab. Receptor source: an adult with an advanced solid tumor such as melanoma, head and neck, liver or kidney cancer.

This clone appeared once. V is TRBV28 and J is TRBJ1-4; D gene uncertain. The germline V and J ends were trimmed by 10 bases and 8 bases, with 17 bases remaining between them. Germline-derived CDR1 and CDR2 are MDHEN and SYDVKM. This CDR3 has 13 amino acids. In nucleotides, the CDR3 is TGTGCCAAAGCGTGGCAGGAGGACGAAAAACTGTTTTTT. Translated: CAKAWQEDEKLFF.

The V gene is TRBV27, the J gene TRBJ2-6, with D tentatively TRBD1 or TRBD2 (6 bases each). V dropped 3 bases and J dropped 1 base, with 13 bases sitting between them. CDR3 size: 17 residues. Germline CDR1 reads MNHEY; CDR2 reads SMNVEV (reference sequence). This CDR3 reads CASSLGGGPSGANVLTF. As DNA, the CDR3 is TGTGCCAGCAGTTTGGGTGGGGGGCCTTCTGGGGCCAACGTCCTGACTTTC.

The chain employs TRBV5-4 and TRBJ2-7, with D uncertain. The germline V and J ends were trimmed by 4 bases and 1 base, with 6 bases remaining between them. The CDR3 consists of 12 residues. Germline values: CDR1 SGHNT, CDR2 YYREEE (reference sequence). The CDR3, as DNA: TGTGCCAGCAGCGCAGGATCCTACGAGCAGTACTTC. This codes for CASSAGSYEQYF.

The V call is TRBV28, the J call TRBJ1-2; D perhaps matches TRBD1 (6 bases). The germline CDR1 and CDR2 sequences are MDHEN and SYDVKM. This CDR3 has 12 residues. V lost 6 bases to trimming and J lost 6 bases, with 11 bases between them. The CDR3 sequence: CASSTGYDGYTF. The DNA of the CDR3 is TGTGCCAGCAGCACAGGGTACGATGGCTACACCTTC.

The chain recombines TRBV21-1 with TRBJ2-1; the table's D call TRBD2 went unverified against the DNA. TRBV21-1 corresponds to a pseudogene. CDR3 size: 18 residues. The CDR3 DNA reads TGTGCCAGCAGCAAAGACGGGCCGGGACTAGGGTTGCAATTTGAGCAGTTCTTC. This encodes CASSKDGPGLGLQFEQFF.

This clone has just a few counts. The chain couples TRBV27 to TRBJ2-3; perhaps TRBD2 as D (6 bases). This CDR3 comprises 14 residues. V shed 5 bases and J shed 3 bases, with 12 bases lying between them. Per germline, CDR1 MNHEY and CDR2 SMNVEV (reference sequence). CDR3: CASSKPGRTDTQYF. DNA of the CDR3: TGTGCCAGCAGTAAACCCGGGAGAACAGATACGCAGTATTTT.

This chain's CDR3 is CASSLVSRAPEAFF. CDR3 coding DNA: TGTGCCAGCAGCTTAGTCTCTCGGGCCCCTGAAGCTTTCTTT. This chain connects TRBV7-9 to TRBJ1-1; D unresolved. From germline, CDR1 is SEHNR and CDR2 FQNEAQ (reference sequence). Trimming pared 1 base from V and 6 bases from J, leaving 12 bases between. This CDR3 comprises 14 residues.

The chain carries TRBV10-3 and TRBJ2-7; 8 nucleotides line up with TRBD2. Germline V gene data show CDR1 as ENHRY and CDR2 as SYGVKD. V was pared by 6 bases and J by 0 bases, with 7 bases of the junction left unmatched. The CDR3 runs to 15 residues. CDR3 amino acids: CAIRVSGVSSYEQYF. As DNA, the CDR3 is TGTGCCATCAGAGTTAGCGGGGTCAGCTCCTACGAGCAGTACTTC.

This clone was observed a handful of times. The rearrangement joins TRBV2 to TRBJ2-3; TRBD2 aligns across 9 bases. CDR3 size: 16 residues. Germline CDR1 reads SNHLY; CDR2 reads FYNNEI. V dropped 4 bases and J dropped 2; count of bases not matched to a gene: 7. The CDR3: CASSGGRAPNTDTQYF. CDR3 in DNA: TGTGCCAGCAGTGGCGGGAGGGCCCCCAACACAGATACGCAGTATTTT. Combining the CDR3 with reference TRBV2 and TRBJ2-3 gives the whole variable domain EPEVTQTPSHQVTQMGQEVILRCVPISNHLYFYWYRQILGQKVEFLVSFYNNEISEKSEIFDDQFSVERPDGSNFTLKIRSTKLEDSAMYFCASSGGRAPNTDTQYFGPGTRLTVL.

V usage is TRBV4-2 and J usage is TRBJ2-3; 7 bases line up with TRBD1. From germline, CDR1 is LGHNA and CDR2 YNFKEQ. J was trimmed by 4 bases and V by 1 base; bases with no gene match: 2. This CDR3 contains 14 residues. The CDR3 DNA reads as TGTGCCAGCAGCCAAGCGACAGGGCCAGATACGCAGTATTTT. This gives the protein CASSQATGPDTQYF.

This sequence joins TRBV20-1 and TRBJ1-2; D is uncertain. Trimming took 6 bases from V and 8 from J, leaving 7 bases between them. The CDR3 runs to 9 residues. Per germline, CDR1 DFQATT and CDR2 SNEGSKA (reference sequence). CDR3 loop: CSASDGYTF. In DNA, the CDR3 is TGCAGTGCATCCGACGGCTACACCTTC.

The rearrangement links TRBV10-1 to TRBJ2-5; the D is unclear. The CDR3 consists of 12 residues. V was trimmed by 6 bases and J by 4 bases, leaving 9 bases between them. Germline-derived CDR1 and CDR2 are WNHNN and SYGVQD (reference sequence). CDR3 bases: TGCGCCAGCAGAGAGCCTAGAGAGACCCAGTACTTC. This encodes CASREPRETQYF.

V and J are TRBV13 and TRBJ2-7; 15 nucleotides agree with TRBD2. V shed 5 bases, J shed 5 bases, and the junction held 7 bases outside the gene matches. Germline loops: CDR1 PRHDT, CDR2 FYEKMQ (reference sequence). The CDR3 loop spans 16 amino acids. The CDR3 coding sequence is TGTGCCAGCAGCCTTGGGACTAGCGGGAGGTCGGACGAGCAGTACTTC. The encoded protein is CASSLGTSGRSDEQYF.

The chain combines TRBV6-1 with TRBJ1-1, with 10 bases that match TRBD1. Germline V gene data show CDR1 as MNHNS and CDR2 as SASEGT. The CDR3 has 16 residues. The J segment lost 0 bases and the V segment lost 2 bases, leaving 3 bases of the junction unmatched. CDR3 residues: CASSERDRGVNTEAFF. The CDR3 nucleotides are TGTGCCAGCAGTGAAAGGGACAGGGGAGTGAACACTGAAGCTTTCTTT.

V usage is TRBV28 and J usage is TRBJ2-7; 7 bases match TRBD2. V shed 8 bases and J 0 bases; nucleotides not matched to a gene: 7. The germline CDR1 and CDR2 sequences are MDHEN and SYDVKM. The length of the CDR3 is 14 residues. The CDR3 DNA follows: TGTGCCAGCTCCTTGCGGGGGTTCTCCTACGAGCAGTACTTC. Translating it yields CASSLRGFSYEQYF.

CDR3 in DNA: TGCGCCAGCAGTGCCGGGCTAACCTACGAGCAGTACTTC. It encodes CASSAGLTYEQYF. The V call is TRBV10-2, the J call TRBJ2-7; the D is unclear. Trimming removed 4 bases at V and 2 bases at J, with 9 bases between. The CDR3 loop spans 13 amino acids. Germline V lookup: CDR1 WSHSY, CDR2 SAAADI.

The J gene is TRBJ1-1, the V gene TRBV5-6, with D uncertain. The CDR3 is 12 amino acids. The germline CDR1 and CDR2 sequences are SGHDT and YYEEEE. V lost 3 bases and J 8 bases, leaving 11 bases between the germline ends. The CDR3 spells CASSSLVHEAFF. CDR3 coding DNA: TGTGCCAGCAGCTCTTTGGTCCACGAAGCTTTCTTT.

The chain recombines TRBV9 with TRBJ2-7; 9 positions agree with TRBD1. The CDR3 runs to 14 residues. The J segment lost 5 bases and the V segment lost 2 bases, leaving 5 bases of the junction unmatched. The germline CDR1 and CDR2 sequences are SGDLS and YYNGEE. CDR3 coding DNA: TGTGCCAGCAGCGTGACAGGGGGGCAGGACGAGCAGTACTTC. Its protein product is CASSVTGGQDEQYF.

This rearrangement joins TRBV5-1 to TRBJ2-1; a possible D gene is TRBD1 (6 bases). Germline V gene sequence: CDR1 SGHRS, CDR2 YFSETQ. Trimming removed 4 bases at V and 9 bases at J, with 29 bases between. This CDR3 is 18 amino acids long. Written as DNA, the CDR3 is TGCGCCAGCAGCCCTACCTCCTATCAGGGGTCCGGTACAATTGAGCAGTTCTTC. Protein sequence: CASSPTSYQGSGTIEQFF. Together with reference TRBV5-1 and TRBJ2-1, the CDR3 gives the full variable domain: KAGVTQTPRYLIKTRGQQVTLSCSPISGHRSVSWYQQTPGQGLQFLFEYFSETQRNKGNFPGRFSGRQFSNSRSEMNVSTLELGDSALYLCASSPTSYQGSGTIEQFFGPGTRLTVL.

V and J are TRBV11-3 and TRBJ2-1; D is unresolved. The CDR3 covers 17 residues. Germline CDR1 is SGHNT and CDR2 is YENEEA. V gave up 2 bases and J gave up 0 bases, with 14 bases separating them. CDR3 residues: CASSLSFTDSSYNEQFF. The CDR3 DNA reads TGTGCCAGCAGCTTAAGTTTTACGGATAGCTCCTACAATGAGCAGTTCTTC.

The chain uses TRBV9 and TRBJ2-1; 9 bases map to TRBD1. The germline V gene encodes CDR1 SGDLS and CDR2 YYNGEE. The CDR3 runs 15 residues. The V segment lost 2 bases and the J segment 8 bases; nucleotides outside the gene matches: 8. CDR3 residues: CASSVLQGAMDEQFF. CDR3 bases: TGTGCCAGCAGCGTCCTACAGGGGGCGATGGATGAGCAGTTCTTC.

The chain is built from TRBV7-3 and TRBJ2-6; D not certain. The CDR3 totals 13 residues. With 2 bases removed from V and 2 bases from J, the gap between germline ends came to 1 base. The germline V gene has CDR1 SGHTA and CDR2 FQGTGA. The CDR3, as DNA: TGTGCCAGCAGCTTAGCTGGGGCCAACGTCCTGACTTTC. Protein: CASSLAGANVLTF. Drawing the rest from reference TRBV7-3 and TRBJ2-6, the complete variable domain is GAGVSQTPSNKVTEKGKYVELRCDPISGHTALYWYRQSLGQGPEFLIYFQGTGAADDSGLPNDRFFAVRPEGSVSTLKIQRTERGDSAVYLCASSLAGANVLTFGAGSRLTVL.

V gene TRBV7-9 combines with J gene TRBJ1-4; perhaps TRBD1 as D (5 bases). V was trimmed by 4 bases and J by 3 bases, leaving 12 bases between them. Germline-derived CDR1 and CDR2 are SEHNR and FQNEAQ (reference sequence). This CDR3 region has 15 residues. The CDR3 spells CASSYRGLPNEKLFF. The CDR3 DNA follows: TGTGCCAGCAGCTATCGGGGCTTGCCTAATGAAAAACTGTTTTTT.

Sample share makes this clone medium-sized. This chain joins TRBV27 and TRBJ2-1; 10 bases line up with TRBD1. The CDR3 has 16 amino acids. In germline, CDR1 is MNHEY, CDR2 SMNVEV (reference sequence). V trimming: 8 bases; J trimming: 9 bases; junction bases outside the gene matches: 16. The CDR3: CASRDIGQGVRGEQFF. For the CDR3, the DNA is TGTGCCAGCCGCGATATCGGACAGGGGGTTAGGGGTGAGCAGTTCTTC.

V and J are TRBV30 and TRBJ2-2; D not certain. V was trimmed by 1 base and J by 5 bases, leaving 5 bases between them. CDR3 size: 12 residues. Germline CDR1 is GTSNPN and CDR2 is SVGIG (reference sequence). The CDR3 DNA reads as TGTGCCTGGAGTGGGGATACCGGGGAGCTGTTTTTT. This sequence encodes CAWSGDTGELFF.

The chain uses TRBV9 and TRBJ1-1; D is unclear. CDR1 is SGDLS and CDR2 is YYNGEE in the germline V gene. Trimming cost V 0 bases and J 4 bases, with 7 bases left between them. The CDR3 totals 13 residues. CDR3 residues: CASSVAGITEAFF. The CDR3 DNA is TGTGCCAGCAGCGTAGCAGGAATCACTGAAGCTTTCTTT. Supplemented by reference TRBV9 and TRBJ1-1, the full variable domain reads DSGVTQTPKHLITATGQRVTLRCSPRSGDLSVYWYQQSLDQGLQFLIQYYNGEERAKGNILERFSAQQFPDLHSELNLSSLELGDSALYFCASSVAGITEAFFGQGTRLTVV.